This TCR beta chain is from a study of monozygotic twins with inflammatory bowel disease. Study observations and caveats: Other individuals had fewer clonotypes in common with IBD patients than with healthy twins, especially with disease activity.

For every TCR library, about 3,500 ng of total RNA was used. Eight cDNA synthesis reactions were run for every sample. The unique tags termed UMIs, each holding a 6-nucleotide sample barcode, were added by means of template switching. TCRdb re-called the 5' RACE reads and shows each CDR3 protein once, DNA omitted. In all, the sample yields approximately 400,000 distinct CDR3 sequences. The CDR3 spans 15 residues. Germline lookup yields CDR1 SQVTM and CDR2 ANQGSEA. About this clonotype itself: Its specificity is not known.

V and J are TRBV29-1 and TRBJ2-7; without DNA, the TCRdb call of TRBD1 cannot be checked. The receptor's source is a human donor with ulcerative colitis or Crohn's disease, or a healthy co-twin of an affected twin (not recorded which). Sample: blood. The CDR3 spells CSVEFGDRSSYEQYF.